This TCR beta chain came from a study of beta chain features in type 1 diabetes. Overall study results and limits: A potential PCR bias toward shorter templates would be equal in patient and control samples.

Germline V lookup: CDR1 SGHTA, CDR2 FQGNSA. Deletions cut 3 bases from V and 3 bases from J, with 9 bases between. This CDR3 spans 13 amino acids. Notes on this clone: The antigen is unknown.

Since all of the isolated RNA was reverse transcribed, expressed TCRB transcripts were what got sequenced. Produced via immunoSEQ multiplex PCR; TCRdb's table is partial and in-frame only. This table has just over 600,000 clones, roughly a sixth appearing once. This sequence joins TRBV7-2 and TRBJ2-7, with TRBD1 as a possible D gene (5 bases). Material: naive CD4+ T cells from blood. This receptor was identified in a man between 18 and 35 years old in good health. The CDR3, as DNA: TGTGCCAGCAGCTTGAGGCAGGGCTACGAGCAGTACTTC. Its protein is CASSLRQGYEQYF.